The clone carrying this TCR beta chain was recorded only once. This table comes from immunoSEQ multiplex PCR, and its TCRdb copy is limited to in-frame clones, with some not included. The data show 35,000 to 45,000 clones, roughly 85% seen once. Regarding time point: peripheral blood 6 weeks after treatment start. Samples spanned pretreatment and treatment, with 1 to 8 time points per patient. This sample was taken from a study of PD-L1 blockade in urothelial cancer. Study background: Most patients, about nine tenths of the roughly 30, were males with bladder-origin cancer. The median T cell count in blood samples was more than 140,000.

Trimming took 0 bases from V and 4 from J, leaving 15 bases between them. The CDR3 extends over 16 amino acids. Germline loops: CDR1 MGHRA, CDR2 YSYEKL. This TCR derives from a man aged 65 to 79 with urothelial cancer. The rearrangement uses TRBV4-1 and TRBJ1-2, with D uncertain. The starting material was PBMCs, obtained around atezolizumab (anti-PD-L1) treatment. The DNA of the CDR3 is TGCGCCAGCAGCCAAGAAGTAGCCGGATTAACCTATGGCTACACCTTC. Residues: CASSQEVAGLTYGYTF.